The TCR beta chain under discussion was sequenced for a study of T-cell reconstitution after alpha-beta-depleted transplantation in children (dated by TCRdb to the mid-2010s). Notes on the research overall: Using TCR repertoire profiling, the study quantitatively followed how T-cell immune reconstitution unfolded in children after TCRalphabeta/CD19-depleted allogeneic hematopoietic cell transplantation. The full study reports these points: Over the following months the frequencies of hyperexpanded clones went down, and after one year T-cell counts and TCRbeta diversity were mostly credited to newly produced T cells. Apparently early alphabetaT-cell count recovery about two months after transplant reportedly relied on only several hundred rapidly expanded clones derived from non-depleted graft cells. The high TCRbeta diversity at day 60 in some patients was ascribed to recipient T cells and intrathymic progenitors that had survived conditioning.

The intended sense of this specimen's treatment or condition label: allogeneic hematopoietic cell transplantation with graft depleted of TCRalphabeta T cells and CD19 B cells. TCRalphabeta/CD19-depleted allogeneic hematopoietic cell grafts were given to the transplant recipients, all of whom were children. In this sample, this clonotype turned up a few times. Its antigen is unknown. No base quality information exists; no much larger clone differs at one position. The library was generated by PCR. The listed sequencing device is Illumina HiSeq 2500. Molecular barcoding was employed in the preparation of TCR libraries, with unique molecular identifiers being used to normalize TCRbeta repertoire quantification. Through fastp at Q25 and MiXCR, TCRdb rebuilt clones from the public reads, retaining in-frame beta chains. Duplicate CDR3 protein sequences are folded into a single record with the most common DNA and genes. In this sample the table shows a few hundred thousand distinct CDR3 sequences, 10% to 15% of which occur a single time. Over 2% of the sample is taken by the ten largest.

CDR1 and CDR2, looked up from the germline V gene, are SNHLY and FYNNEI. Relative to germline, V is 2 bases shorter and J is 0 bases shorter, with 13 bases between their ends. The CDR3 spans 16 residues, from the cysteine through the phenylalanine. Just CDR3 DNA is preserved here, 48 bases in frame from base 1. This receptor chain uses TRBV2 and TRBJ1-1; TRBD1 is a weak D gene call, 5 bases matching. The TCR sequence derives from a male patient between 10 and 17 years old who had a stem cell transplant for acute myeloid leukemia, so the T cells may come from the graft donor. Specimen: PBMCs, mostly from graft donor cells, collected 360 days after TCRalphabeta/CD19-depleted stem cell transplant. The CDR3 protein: CASSERAGRLNTEAFF. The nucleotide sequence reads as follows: TGTGCCAGCAGTGAAAGGGCAGGGAGGCTGAACACTGAAGCTTTCTTT. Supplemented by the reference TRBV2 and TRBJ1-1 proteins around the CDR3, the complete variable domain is EPEVTQTPSHQVTQMGQEVILRCVPISNHLYFYWYRQILGQKVEFLVSFYNNEISEKSEIFDDQFSVERPDGSNFTLKIRSTKLEDSAMYFCASSERAGRLNTEAFFGQGTRLTVV.